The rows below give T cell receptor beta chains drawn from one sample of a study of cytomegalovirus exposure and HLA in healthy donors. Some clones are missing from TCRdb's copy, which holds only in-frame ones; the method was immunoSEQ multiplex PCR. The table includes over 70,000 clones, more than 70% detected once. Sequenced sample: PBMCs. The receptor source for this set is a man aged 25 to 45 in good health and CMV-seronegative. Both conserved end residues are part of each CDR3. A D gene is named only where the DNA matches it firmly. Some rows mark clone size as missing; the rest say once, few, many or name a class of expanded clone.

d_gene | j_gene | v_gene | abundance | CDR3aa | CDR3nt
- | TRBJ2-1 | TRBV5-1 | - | CASSLPTLSGYNEQFF | TGCGCCAGCAGCTTGCCGACTTTGAGCGGTTACAATGAGCAGTTCTTC
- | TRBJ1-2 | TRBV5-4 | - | CASSYDKNYGYTF | TGTGCCAGCAGCTACGACAAGAACTATGGCTACACCTTC
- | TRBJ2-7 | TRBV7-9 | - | CASSSTLSYEQYF | TGTGCCAGCAGCTCGACTCTCTCCTACGAGCAGTACTTC
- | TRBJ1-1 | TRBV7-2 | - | CASSSQENTEAFF | TGTGCCAGCAGTTCTCAGGAGAACACTGAAGCTTTCTTT
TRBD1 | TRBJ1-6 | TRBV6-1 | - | CASSEGTGSSYNSPLHF | TGTGCCAGCAGTGAAGGGACAGGGAGCTCCTATAATTCACCCCTCCACTTT
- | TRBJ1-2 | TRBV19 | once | CASSIGASPGYGYTF | TGTGCCAGTAGTATAGGTGCGAGCCCAGGCTATGGCTACACCTTC
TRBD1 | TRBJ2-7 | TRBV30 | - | CAWSVGQGGGEQYF | TGTGCCTGGAGTGTAGGACAGGGTGGTGGCGAGCAGTACTTC
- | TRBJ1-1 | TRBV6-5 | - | CASSSQEGKRAFF | TGTGCCAGCAGTTCCCAAGAGGGTAAGAGAGCTTTCTTT
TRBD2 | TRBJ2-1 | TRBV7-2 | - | CASTTSALYNEQFF | TGTGCCAGCACCACTAGCGCTCTCTACAATGAGCAGTTCTTC
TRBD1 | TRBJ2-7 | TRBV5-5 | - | CASSLVWTGNEQYF | TGTGCCAGCAGCTTGGTGTGGACAGGGAACGAGCAGTACTTC
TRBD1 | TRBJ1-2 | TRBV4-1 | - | CASSLTPGQGSGYTF | TGCGCCAGCAGCTTAACACCGGGACAGGGGAGCGGCTACACCTTC
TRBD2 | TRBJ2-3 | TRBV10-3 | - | CAISESIVAGGVTDTQYF | TGTGCCATCAGTGAGTCCATTGTAGCGGGAGGTGTCACAGATACGCAGTATTTT
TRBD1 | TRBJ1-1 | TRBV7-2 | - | CASSPIWTGPEAFF | TGTGCCAGCAGCCCGATTTGGACAGGGCCTGAAGCTTTCTTT
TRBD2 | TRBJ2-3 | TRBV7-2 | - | CASSSNGLELTDTQYF | TGTGCCAGCAGCTCCAATGGACTAGAACTCACAGATACGCAGTATTTT
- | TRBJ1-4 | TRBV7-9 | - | CASSLAQGINEKLFF | TGTGCCAGCAGCTTAGCTCAGGGAATCAATGAAAAACTGTTTTTT
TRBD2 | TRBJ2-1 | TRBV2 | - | CASMKQGLAGYNEQFF | TGTGCCAGCATGAAACAGGGACTAGCGGGGTACAATGAGCAGTTCTTC
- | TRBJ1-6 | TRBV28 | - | CASRLTGTLSPLHF | TGTGCCAGCAGGTTGACAGGTACCCTCTCACCCCTCCACTTT
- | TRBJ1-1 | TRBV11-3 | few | CASSLSGSNTEAFF | TGTGCCAGCAGCTTAAGTGGCTCGAACACTGAAGCTTTCTTT
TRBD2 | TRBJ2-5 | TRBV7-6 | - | CASSLTSGIETQYF | TGTGCCAGCAGCTTAACTAGCGGCATAGAGACCCAGTACTTC
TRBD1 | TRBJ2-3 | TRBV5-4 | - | CASSWDRGRTDTQYF | TGTGCCAGCAGCTGGGACAGGGGGCGCACAGATACGCAGTATTTT
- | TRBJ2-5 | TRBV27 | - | CASSFLTQETQYF | TGTGCCAGCAGTTTTCTTACACAAGAGACCCAGTACTTC
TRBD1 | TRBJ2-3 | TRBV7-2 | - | CASSLNRGRGDTQYF | TGTGCCAGCAGCTTAAACAGGGGGCGCGGAGATACGCAGTATTTT
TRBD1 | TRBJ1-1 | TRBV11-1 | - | CASSFSGTGSTEAFF | TGTGCCAGCAGCTTTTCGGGGACAGGTAGCACTGAAGCTTTCTTT
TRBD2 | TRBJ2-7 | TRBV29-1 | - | CSVRLARYEQYF | TGCAGCGTGAGACTAGCGCGCTACGAGCAGTACTTC
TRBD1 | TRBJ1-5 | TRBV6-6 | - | CASSYPTGDPNQPQHF | TGTGCCAGCAGTTACCCTACAGGGGATCCCAATCAGCCCCAGCATTTT
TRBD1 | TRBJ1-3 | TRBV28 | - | CASSLPTGGNTIYF | TGTGCCAGCAGTTTGCCGACAGGGGGGAACACCATATATTTT
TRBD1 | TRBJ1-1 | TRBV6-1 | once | CASSDWDRVDQRDTEAFF | TGTGCCAGCAGTGATTGGGACAGGGTAGACCAAAGGGACACTGAAGCTTTCTTT
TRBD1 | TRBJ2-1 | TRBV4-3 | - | CASSQNRGAYNEQFF | TGCGCCAGCAGCCAGAACAGGGGAGCCTACAATGAGCAGTTCTTC
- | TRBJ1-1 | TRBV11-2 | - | CASSLVSGNTEAFF | TGTGCCAGCAGCTTAGTATCGGGGAACACTGAAGCTTTCTTT
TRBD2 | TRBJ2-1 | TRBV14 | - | CASSQGSGRIGNEQFF | TGTGCCAGCAGCCAAGGGAGCGGGAGGATAGGCAATGAGCAGTTCTTC
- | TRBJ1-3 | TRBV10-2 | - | CASSDRSDSGNTIYF | TGCGCCAGCAGTGATCGGAGCGACTCTGGAAACACCATATATTTT
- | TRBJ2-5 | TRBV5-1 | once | CASMEGGTETQYF | TGCGCCAGCATGGAGGGAGGCACAGAGACCCAGTACTTC
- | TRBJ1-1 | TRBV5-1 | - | CASSLGQVAEAFF | TGCGCCAGCAGCTTGGGTCAGGTTGCTGAAGCTTTCTTT
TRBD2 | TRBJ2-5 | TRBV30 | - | CAWSVLLAGTQYF | TGTGCCTGGAGTGTACTGCTAGCGGGGACCCAGTACTTC
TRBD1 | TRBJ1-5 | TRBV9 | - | CASSVGQGGNQPQHF | TGTGCCAGCAGCGTAGGACAGGGCGGGAATCAGCCCCAGCATTTT
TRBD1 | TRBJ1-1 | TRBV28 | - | CASSSGQGVAEAFF | TGTGCCAGCAGTTCCGGACAGGGGGTTGCTGAAGCTTTCTTT
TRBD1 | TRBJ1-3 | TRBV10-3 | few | CAIRRTGGILTGNTIYF | TGTGCCATCAGGCGGACAGGGGGCATACTAACTGGAAACACCATATATTTT
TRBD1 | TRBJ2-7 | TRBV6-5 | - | CASRVTGSSYEQYF | TGTGCCAGCAGGGTGACAGGGAGCTCCTACGAGCAGTACTTC
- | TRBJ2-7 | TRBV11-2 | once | CASSLNTGPYEQYF | TGTGCCAGCAGCTTAAATACAGGGCCCTACGAGCAGTACTTC
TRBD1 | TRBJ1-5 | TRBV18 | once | CASSLDRDGQPQHF | TGTGCCAGCTCCCTAGACAGGGACGGTCAGCCCCAGCATTTT
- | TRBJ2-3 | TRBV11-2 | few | CASSTGYNADTQYF | TGTGCCAGCAGCACAGGGTATAACGCAGATACGCAGTATTTT
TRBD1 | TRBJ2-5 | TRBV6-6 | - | CASSLQGARNMETQYF | TGTGCCAGCAGTTTGCAGGGGGCTCGGAACATGGAGACCCAGTACTTC